One T cell receptor (beta chain) is described in this entry. The source of the sample is a study of blood T cell repertoires in COVID-19. Overall study context: Acute and convalescent COVID-19 specimens originated in the United States, Italy and Spain. PBMCs, B-cell-depleted T cells, or T cells provided the cDNA or gDNA that made up the material.

Clinical histories supplied by participants themselves formed the basis of cohort assignment. Resolution of symptoms, clearance, or two negative PCRs was present in recovered Cohort 3 donors. Sequenced by immunoSEQ multiplex PCR; TCRdb stores in-frame clones only, minus some. The data show more than 250,000 clones, roughly 90% seen once. With 8 bases clipped from V and 8 bases from J, the junction kept 6 bases outside the gene matches. This CDR3 spans 12 amino acids. The germline CDR1 and CDR2 sequences are MRHNA and SNTAGT. The sample consisted of PBMCs or T cells enriched from blood (not recorded which). The rearrangement uses TRBV6-4 and TRBJ1-2, with TRBD1 matching over 9 bases. The sequence was obtained from a woman in her twenties or thirties who had recovered from COVID-19. CDR3 DNA sequence: TGTGCCAGCTACCGGGACAGGGAGGGCTACACCTTC. Translation: CASYRDREGYTF.